This note documents a single T cell receptor beta chain sequence. Its target is not known. Germline trimming cut 0 bases from V and 5 bases from J; bases unmatched to any gene: 9. The germline V gene has CDR1 KGHSH and CDR2 LQKENI. CDR3 length equals 17 residues. Sequencing was performed with immunoSEQ multiplex PCR; in TCRdb, only in-frame clones are kept and a portion is missing. The top ten clones hold 2.2% of a sample with roughly 91,000 clones, roughly 89% of them seen once. This sample stems from a study of T cell responses to AZD1222 COVID-19 vaccine. Whole-study findings and limits: After two AZD1222 doses, spike-specific TCR breadth and depth rose versus day 0. Only 5 or 6 individuals given AZD1222 were seropositive at baseline. In all cases, repertoires were sampled only after the peak T cell response.

The sequence was obtained from an adult in good health. Sequenced here: peripheral blood, sampled on day 0 of AZD1222 vaccination. The genes are TRBV18 and TRBJ2-5, with 10 bases fitting TRBD2. CDR3 nucleotide sequence: TGTGCCAGCTCACCACCGAGGAAGCGGGAGGGCCGGGAGACCCAGTACTTC. This encodes CASSPPRKREGRETQYF.